This T cell receptor (beta chain) was sequenced for a study of blood T cells in healthy people across ages. Primers used in a second PCR of about 7 to 12 cycles were a sample-barcoded 5' primer and a J-beta primer mix. A single record per CDR3 protein comes from TCRdb applying MiXCR to the 5' RACE reads. The sample contains 1,500,000 or so distinct CDR3 sequences, 55% to 75% of which appear only once. V dropped 0 bases and J dropped 8; count of bases not matched to a gene: 15. Germline V lookup: CDR1 SGHTA, CDR2 FQGNSA. The CDR3 contains 18 residues. Sequencing was done on a sample of blood. The chain combines TRBV7-2 with TRBJ1-4; TRBD1 agrees at 7 bases. This receptor was obtained from a man younger than 30 in good health. The CDR3 region has the DNA TGTGCCAGCAGCTTAGCGGGGGCCTGGACAGGTTTAGCCGAAAAACTGTTTTTT. Its protein product is CASSLAGAWTGLAEKLFF. Based on the CDR3 plus reference TRBV7-2 and TRBJ1-4, the full variable domain is GAGVSQSPSNKVTEKGKDVELRCDPISGHTALYWYRQSLGQGLEFLIYFQGNSAPDKSGLPSDRFSAERTGGSVSTLTIQRTQQEDSAVYLCASSLAGAWTGLAEKLFFGSGTQLSVL.